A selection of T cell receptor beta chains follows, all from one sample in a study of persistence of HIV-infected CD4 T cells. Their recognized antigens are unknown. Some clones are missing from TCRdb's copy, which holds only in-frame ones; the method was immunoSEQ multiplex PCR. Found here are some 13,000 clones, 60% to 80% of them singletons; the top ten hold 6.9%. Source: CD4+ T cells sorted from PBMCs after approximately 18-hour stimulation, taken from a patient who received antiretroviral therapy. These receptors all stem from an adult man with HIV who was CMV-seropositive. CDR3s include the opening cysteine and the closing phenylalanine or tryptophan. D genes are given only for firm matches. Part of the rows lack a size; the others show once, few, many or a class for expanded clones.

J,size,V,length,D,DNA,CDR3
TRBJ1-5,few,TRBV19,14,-,TGTGCCAGTAGCCTCGACGGTAGCAATCAGCCCCAGCATTTT,CASSLDGSNQPQHF
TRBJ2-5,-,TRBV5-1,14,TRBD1,TGCGCCAGCAGCTTGGAAACAGGGGATGAGACCCAGTACTTC,CASSLETGDETQYF
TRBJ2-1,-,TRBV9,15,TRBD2,TGTGCCAGCAGCGTTCTAGCGGGCTTCTACAATGAGCAGTTCTTC,CASSVLAGFYNEQFF
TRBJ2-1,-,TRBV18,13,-,TGTGCCAGCTCACCCCGGGCAGACCTGGAGCAGTTCTTC,CASSPRADLEQFF
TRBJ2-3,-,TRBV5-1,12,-,TGCGCCAGCAGCTTGACTACAGATACGCAGTATTTT,CASSLTTDTQYF
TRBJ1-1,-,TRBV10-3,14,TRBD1,TGTGCCATCACCGGGACAGGGGCCAACACTGAAGCTTTCTTT,CAITGTGANTEAFF
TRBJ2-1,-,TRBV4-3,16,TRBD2,TGCGCCAGCAGCCAAGGATTGGGACTAACCTACAATGAGCAGTTCTTC,CASSQGLGLTYNEQFF
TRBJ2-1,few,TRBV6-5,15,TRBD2,TGTGCCAGCAGACCGGGACTAGCGAACTACAATGAGCAGTTCTTC,CASRPGLANYNEQFF
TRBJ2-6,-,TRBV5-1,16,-,TGCGCCAGCAGCTCCGGGGGAGGAGCTGGGGCCAACGTCCTGACTTTC,CASSSGGGAGANVLTF
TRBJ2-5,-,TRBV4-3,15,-,TGCGCCAGCAGCCAAAACTGGGGGGCTCAAGAGACCCAGTACTTC,CASSQNWGAQETQYF
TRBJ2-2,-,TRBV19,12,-,TGTGCCAGTAGTATAAGGGAGGCTGAGCTGTTTTTT,CASSIREAELFF
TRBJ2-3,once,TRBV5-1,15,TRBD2,TGCGCCAGCAGAACGGGAGGGGCGGGCACAGATACGCAGTATTTT,CASRTGGAGTDTQYF
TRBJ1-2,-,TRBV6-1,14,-,TGTGCCAGCAGTGAACGGGAGGGAAGGGGTGGCTACACCTTC,CASSEREGRGGYTF
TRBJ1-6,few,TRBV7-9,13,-,TGTGCCAGCAGCTTTGGAGTAGATTCACCCCTCCACTTT,CASSFGVDSPLHF
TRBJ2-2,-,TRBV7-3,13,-,TGTGCCAGCAGCCCGACTCTAGGCGGGGAGCTGTTTTTT,CASSPTLGGELFF
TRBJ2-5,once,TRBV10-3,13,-,TGTGCCATCAGTGCGACGGAGAAAGAGACCCAGTACTTC,CAISATEKETQYF
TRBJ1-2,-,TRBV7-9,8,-,TGTGCCAGCAGAGAGGACAGCTTC,CASREDSF
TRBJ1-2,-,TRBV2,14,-,TGTGCCAGCAGTGAAGTTCGGGCGGCGAATGGCTACACCTTC,CASSEVRAANGYTF
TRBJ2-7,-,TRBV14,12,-,TGTGCCAGCAGCCGTACTGGGCGGGCTTTTATATTC,CASSRTGRAFIF
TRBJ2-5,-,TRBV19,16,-,TGTGCCAGTACACCAAGGGGCGGTACTGGAGGAGAGACCCAGTACTTC,CASTPRGGTGGETQYF
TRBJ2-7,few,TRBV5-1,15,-,TGCGCCAGCAGCCACGAACAAAGTCAGGGGACCGAGCAGTACTTC,CASSHEQSQGTEQYF
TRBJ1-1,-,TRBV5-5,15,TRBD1,TGTGCCAGCAGCTTTTCAGGGGGGAAGAACACTGAAGCTTTCTTT,CASSFSGGKNTEAFF
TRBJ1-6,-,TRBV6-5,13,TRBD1,TGTGCCAGCAGTCGGGACAGAAATTCACCCCTCCACTTT,CASSRDRNSPLHF
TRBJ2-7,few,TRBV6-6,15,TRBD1,TGTGCCAGCAGTTACAGGGACAGGGAAAACTACGAGCAGTACTTC,CASSYRDRENYEQYF
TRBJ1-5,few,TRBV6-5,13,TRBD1,TGTGCCAGCAGAGGACAGGGCAATCAGCCCCAGCATTTT,CASRGQGNQPQHF
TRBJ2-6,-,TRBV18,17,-,TGTGCCAGCTCACAGGACGGACCAGCATCAGGGGCCAACGTCCTGACTTTC,CASSQDGPASGANVLTF
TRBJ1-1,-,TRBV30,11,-,TGTGCCTGGAGTGTACGGGCATCTGCTTTCTTT,CAWSVRASAFF
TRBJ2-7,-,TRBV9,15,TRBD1,TGTGCCAGCAGCCCAACCCCCGGACAGGGCTACGAGCAGTACTTC,CASSPTPGQGYEQYF
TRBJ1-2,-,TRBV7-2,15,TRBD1,TGTGCCAGCAGCTTAGCCGGGACAGGGGGCTATGGCTACACCTTC,CASSLAGTGGYGYTF
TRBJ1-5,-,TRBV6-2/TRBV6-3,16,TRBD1,TGTGCCAGCAACCCCCAGGGGGCTAATAGCAATCAGCCCCAGCATTTT,CASNPQGANSNQPQHF
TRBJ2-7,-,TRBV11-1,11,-,TGTGCCAGCAGCAGTCGGGGGGAGCAGTACTTC,CASSSRGEQYF